This TCR beta chain was recovered during a study of T cells in Graves' hyperthyroidism and ophthalmopathy. Regions amplified from RNA transcripts were the TCR beta CDR3 regions. When the TCR CDR3 underwent first-round RT-PCR, the HTBI primer set was used. MiXCR was run by TCRdb on the multiplex PCR reads, yielding one entry per CDR3 protein. The table shows more than 300,000 distinct CDR3 sequences, with about 18% occurring only once. The study's findings and limits: Most expanded thyroid clonotypes above 0.001 also appeared in blood.

The CDR3 is 13 residues long. V was pared by 3 bases and J by 4 bases, with 9 bases between. CDR1 SGHTA and CDR2 FQGNSA come from the germline V gene. In its sample, this clonotype was seen many times. Its specificity is unknown. Inclusion characteristics of ophthalmopathy patients comprised a Clinical Activity Score of at least 3, a NOSPECS grade of at least 4, and duration under 3 months. What was sequenced was blood. This clonotype was obtained from a man aged 18-30 years with Graves' ophthalmopathy. This chain uses TRBV7-2 with TRBJ1-2, with unresolved D. The CDR3 nucleotides read TGTGCCAGCAGCTTGGGTGGGATCTATGGCTACACCTTC. Its translation is CASSLGGIYGYTF.